Each of the 23 T cell receptor beta chains below was sequenced from the same sample in a study of cytomegalovirus exposure and HLA in healthy donors. 13 Jbeta primers and 60 Vbeta primers were used for the PCR. The table came from immunoSEQ multiplex PCR; TCRdb's copy has only in-frame clones and leaves some out. The table for this sample gives under 200,000 clones. The sample was PBMCs. The receptors here all came from a man aged 25 to 45 in good health and CMV-seronegative.

The chain links TRBV19 to TRBJ1-1, with D uncertain. V was clipped by 2 bases and J by 7 bases, with 26 bases between them. The germline V gene encodes CDR1 LNHDA and CDR2 SQIVND (reference sequence). This CDR3 comprises 18 residues. In DNA form, the CDR3 reads TGTGCCAGTAGTATAACGTTCCCTCAAACTTTCCGTCCCAATGAAGCTTTCTTT. Translated: CASSITFPQTFRPNEAFF.

V gene TRBV19 combines with J gene TRBJ1-1; D is undetermined. The CDR3 covers 11 residues. V shed 7 bases and J shed 6 bases, with 9 bases lying between them. The germline V gene encodes CDR1 LNHDA and CDR2 SQIVND (reference sequence). This CDR3 reads CASILGPEAFF. The CDR3 nucleotides are TGTGCCAGTATCCTGGGCCCTGAAGCTTTCTTT.

This chain links TRBV18 with TRBJ1-5; tentative D call: TRBD1 (6 bases). Germline V lookup: CDR1 KGHSH, CDR2 LQKENI. This CDR3 has 15 residues. V lost 4 bases, J lost 0 bases, and 10 bases lay in between. CDR3 residues: CASSLQGYSNQPQHF. CDR3 in DNA: TGTGCCAGCTCACTTCAGGGGTATAGCAATCAGCCCCAGCATTTT.

J is TRBJ1-1 and V is TRBV18; D is undetermined. The CDR3 sequence is 16 residues long. V was pared by 3 bases and J by 1 base, with 15 bases between. Germline V gene lookup returns CDR1 KGHSH and CDR2 LQKENI. CDR3 in amino acids: CASSPFDTYQNTEAFF. In nucleotides, the CDR3 is TGTGCCAGCTCACCGTTCGACACATACCAGAACACTGAAGCTTTCTTT. Full variable domain (outside the CDR3, taken from reference TRBV18 and TRBJ1-1): NAGVMQNPRHLVRRRGQEARLRCSPMKGHSHVYWYRQLPEEGLKFMVYLQKENIIDESGMPKERFSAEFPKEGPSILRIQQVVRGDSAAYFCASSPFDTYQNTEAFFGQGTRLTVV.

The chain joins TRBV30 to TRBJ1-2, with 9 nucleotides matching TRBD1. Germline V gene lookup returns CDR1 GTSNPN and CDR2 SVGIG (reference sequence). The CDR3 totals 14 residues. The CDR3 bases are TGTGGCCTGGAGTCGGGCACAGGGGGCGTGGGCTACACCTTC. It encodes CGLESGTGGVGYTF.

The chain recombines TRBV27 with TRBJ1-5; D is possibly TRBD1 (6 bases). V lost 6 bases to trimming and J lost 2 bases, with 8 bases between them. The germline V gene encodes CDR1 MNHEY and CDR2 SMNVEV (reference sequence). This CDR3 spans 13 amino acids. The CDR3 DNA reads TGTGCCAGCAGAGGGGGACGCAATCAGCCCCAGCATTTT. Its protein is CASRGGRNQPQHF.

The V and J genes are TRBV7-9 and TRBJ1-1; D ambiguous. Germline CDR1 and CDR2: SEHNR and FQNEAQ (reference sequence). The CDR3 covers 12 residues. The ends were cut back, 1 base at V and 7 bases at J, with 7 bases in the middle. CDR3 in DNA: TGTGCCAGCAGCTTAGTGTCCGGTGAAGCTTTCTTT. Encoded protein: CASSLVSGEAFF.

This chain links TRBV28 with TRBJ2-2; D remains ambiguous. The CDR3 is 17 residues long. V was shortened by 5 bases and J by 4 bases, with 20 bases between the two germline ends. The germline V gene has CDR1 MDHEN and CDR2 SYDVKM. The DNA for the CDR3 is TGTGCCAGCAGTCATGGAGATTTTGGGTGGCGCACCGGGGAGCTGTTTTTT. It yields the protein CASSHGDFGWRTGELFF.

The chain joins TRBV29-1 to TRBJ2-3; 11 bases map to TRBD2. The CDR3 is 16 amino acids. The trim removed 3 bases at V and 4 bases at J, leaving 9 bases unmatched. CDR1 is SQVTM and CDR2 is ANQGSEA in the germline V gene. The CDR3 coding sequence is TGCAGCGTTGAGGAATCCGGGACTAGCGGATCAGATACGCAGTATTTT. Protein sequence: CSVEESGTSGSDTQYF.

The rearrangement joins TRBV28 to TRBJ1-5; 7 positions agree with TRBD1. This CDR3 spans 17 amino acids. Losses at the gene ends were 3 bases for V and 2 bases for J; bases not matched to a gene: 10. Germline CDR1 MDHEN, CDR2 SYDVKM. CDR3: CASSFFNQGGGNQPQHF. The CDR3 nucleotides read TGTGCCAGCAGTTTCTTTAACCAGGGGGGAGGCAATCAGCCCCAGCATTTT. Full variable domain (missing parts from reference TRBV28 and TRBJ1-5): DVKVTQSSRYLVKRTGEKVFLECVQDMDHENMFWYRQDPGLGLRLIYFSYDVKMKEKGDIPEGYSVSREKKERFSLILESASTNQTSMYLCASSFFNQGGGNQPQHFGDGTRLSIL.

The chain couples TRBV11-2 to TRBJ2-7; TRBD1 is a possible D gene (6 bases). Germline V gives CDR1 SGHAT, CDR2 FQNNGV. V gave up 1 base and J gave up 5 bases, with 15 bases separating them. This CDR3 is 15 amino acids long. The CDR3 sequence is CASSLGIQGFHEQYF. In DNA, the CDR3 is TGTGCCAGCAGCTTAGGGATACAGGGCTTCCACGAGCAGTACTTC.

The V call is TRBV30, the J call TRBJ2-7; D gene ambiguous. Germline V gives CDR1 GTSNPN, CDR2 SVGIG (reference sequence). The CDR3 is 13 amino acids. Trimming cost V 2 bases and J 3 bases, with 11 bases left between them. CDR3 DNA: TGTGCCTGGAGTCCTAACCCACTCTACGAGCAGTACTTC. This sequence encodes CAWSPNPLYEQYF.

The J gene is TRBJ2-5, the V gene TRBV15; TRBD2 aligns across 8 bases. The J call may be incorrect, as the DNA end agrees better with TRBJ2-7. Per germline, CDR1 LNHNV and CDR2 YYDKDF (reference sequence). This CDR3 has 14 residues. CDR3 bases: TGTGCCACCAGCCGGTCGGGACTAGGCCACGAGCAGTACTTC. It specifies CATSRSGLGHEQYF.

This chain connects TRBV5-1 to TRBJ2-3; D possibly corresponds to TRBD2 (6 bases). The germline V gene has CDR1 SGHRS and CDR2 YFSETQ. Trimming took 4 bases from V and 0 from J, leaving 9 bases between them. The CDR3 has 14 residues. The chain's CDR3 is CASSEGTSTDTQYF. Written as DNA, the CDR3 is TGCGCCAGCAGCGAAGGGACTAGCACAGATACGCAGTATTTT.

The chain uses TRBV7-9 and TRBJ2-7; TRBD2 matches 12 bases. Germline V lookup: CDR1 SEHNR, CDR2 FQNEAQ (reference sequence). The trim removed 8 bases at V and 7 bases at J, leaving 6 bases unmatched. This CDR3 contains 13 residues. The CDR3 loop reads CASGLAGPGEQYF. The CDR3, as DNA: TGTGCCAGCGGACTAGCGGGACCCGGAGAGCAGTACTTC.

This chain links TRBV10-3 with TRBJ1-2; D remains ambiguous. Germline CDR1 reads ENHRY; CDR2 reads SYGVKD. The CDR3 extends over 13 amino acids. Trimming pared 9 bases from V and 4 bases from J, leaving 15 bases between. CDR3 in amino acids: CAINGHRVYGYTF. DNA of the CDR3: TGTGCCATAAACGGTCACAGAGTCTATGGCTACACCTTC.

The gene calls are TRBV4-2 and TRBJ2-5, with TRBD2 matching 10 bases. The J call may be faulty, since TRBJ2-7 better matches the DNA end. The germline CDR1 and CDR2 sequences are LGHNA and YNFKEQ. CDR3 length: 16 amino acids. The CDR3 is CASSLSTSGKSYEQYF. The CDR3 DNA reads as TGTGCCAGCAGCCTCAGTACTAGCGGGAAGTCCTACGAGCAGTACTTC.

Here the CDR3 DNA reads TGCGCCAGCACAGACGCTAGCGGGAACACCGGGGAGCTGTTTTTT. It encodes CASTDASGNTGELFF. The rearrangement joins TRBV5-1 to TRBJ2-2; 7 bases match TRBD2. The length of the CDR3 is 15 residues. Germline assignment: CDR1 SGHRS and CDR2 YFSETQ. The V segment lost 6 bases and the J segment 1 base; nucleotides outside the gene matches: 6.

V usage is TRBV5-6 and J usage is TRBJ1-2; 7 bases match TRBD1. The V segment lost 4 bases and the J segment 4 bases; nucleotides outside the gene matches: 7. Germline assignment: CDR1 SGHDT and CDR2 YYEEEE. The CDR3 is made up of 14 amino acids. CDR3 amino acids: CASSHSWDSYGYTF. The CDR3 DNA reads as TGTGCCAGCAGCCACTCCTGGGACAGCTATGGCTACACCTTC. Based on the CDR3 plus reference TRBV5-6 and TRBJ1-2, the full variable domain is DAGVTQSPTHLIKTRGQQVTLRCSPKSGHDTVSWYQQALGQGPQFIFQYYEEEERQRGNFPDRFSGHQFPNYSSELNVNALLLGDSALYLCASSHSWDSYGYTFGSGTRLTVV.

The chain recombines TRBV14 with TRBJ2-7; 8 bases are shared with TRBD1. CDR3 length equals 13 residues. CDR1 SGHDN and CDR2 FVKESK come from the germline V gene. Germline trimming cut 4 bases from V and 1 base from J; bases unmatched to any gene: 0. The CDR3 is CASSRDRSYEQYF. Here the CDR3 DNA reads TGTGCCAGCAGCCGGGACAGGTCCTACGAGCAGTACTTC.

The rearrangement uses TRBV11-2 and TRBJ2-7; D perhaps matches TRBD2 (5 bases). V gave up 1 base and J gave up 7 bases, with 17 bases separating them. This CDR3 is 15 amino acids long. The germline gives CDR1 SGHAT, CDR2 FQNNGV. The CDR3 spells CASSLGHGVSREQYF. The CDR3 region has the DNA TGTGCCAGCAGCTTAGGACACGGGGTTTCTCGGGAGCAGTACTTC.

The chain links TRBV6-1 to TRBJ2-7, with TRBD2 identical over 11 bases. The germline gives CDR1 MNHNS, CDR2 SASEGT. J lost 3 bases, V lost 7 bases, and 8 bases had no gene match. The CDR3 is 15 residues long. The DNA of the CDR3 is TGTGCCAGCAAGAACGGACTAGCGGGTATCTACGAGCAGTACTTC. It is translated as CASKNGLAGIYEQYF.

The rearrangement links TRBV28 to TRBJ1-2, with 10 positions matching TRBD1. The CDR3 loop spans 14 amino acids. V was pared by 4 bases and J by 5 bases, with 4 bases of the junction left unmatched. Germline CDR1 reads MDHEN; CDR2 reads SYDVKM. This CDR3 reads CASSSGQGDYGYTF. In DNA, the CDR3 is TGTGCCAGCAGTTCTGGACAGGGGGATTATGGCTACACCTTC.